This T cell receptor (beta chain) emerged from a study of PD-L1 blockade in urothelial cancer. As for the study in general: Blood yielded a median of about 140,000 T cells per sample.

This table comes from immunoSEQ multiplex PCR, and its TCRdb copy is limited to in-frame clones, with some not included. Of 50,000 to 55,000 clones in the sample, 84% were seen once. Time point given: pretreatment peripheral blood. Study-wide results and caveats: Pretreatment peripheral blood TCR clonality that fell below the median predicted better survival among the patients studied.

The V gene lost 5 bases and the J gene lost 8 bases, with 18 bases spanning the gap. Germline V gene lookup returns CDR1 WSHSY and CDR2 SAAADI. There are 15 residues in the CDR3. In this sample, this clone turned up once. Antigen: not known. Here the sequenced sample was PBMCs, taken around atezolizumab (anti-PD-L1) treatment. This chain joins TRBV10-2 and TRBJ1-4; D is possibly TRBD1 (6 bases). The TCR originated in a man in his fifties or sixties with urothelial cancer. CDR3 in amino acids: CASSSRDTNLEKLFF. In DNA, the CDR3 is TGCGCCAGCAGTAGCCGGGACACCAATCTGGAAAAACTGTTTTTT.